This T cell receptor beta chain was sequenced in a study of vaccination effects on CD4 cells after COVID-19. About the study: Using viral peptide pools, the ViraFEST assay grew out antigen-specific CD4+ T cells prior to sequencing. Post-vaccine draws lagged the second dose by a median of 72 days. In culture with approximately 10 IU/ml IL-2 and about 10 ug/ml peptides, PBMC were grown at two million per well.

In this sample, this clone turned up once. Its antigen is undetermined. Following culture for under 12 days, CD4+ T cells were isolated. The participants, recipients of two vaccine doses, got either BNT162b2 or mRNA-1273. None of the vaccinated had previously contracted SARS-CoV-2, and their nucleocapsid antibodies tested negative. The protocol was immunoSEQ multiplex PCR, while the TCRdb copy is restricted to in-frame clones and leaves out a portion. The sample includes more than 60,000 clones, 70% to 75% of them seen just once. CDR1 and CDR2 (germline): MNHEY, SVGAGI. This CDR3 has 14 amino acids. With 6 bases removed from V and 7 bases from J, the gap between germline ends came to 16 bases.

The source is a human donor who received a COVID-19 vaccine. The chain carries TRBV6-5 and TRBJ1-5, with D perhaps matching TRBD1 (5 bases). The input for sequencing was CD4+ T cells from PBMCs cultured without peptide, taken after COVID-19 vaccination. CDR3 bases: TGTGCCAGCAGAAGGGACCCCACACAACAGCCCCAGCATTTT. Translating gives CASRRDPTQQPQHF.